Presented here are 9 T cell receptor beta chains from one specimen sequenced in a study of shared clonotypes between healthy human individuals. Repertoires were generated with immunoSEQ multiplex PCR, while TCRdb's copy carries only in-frame clones and drops some. The repertoire includes roughly 1.5 million clones, 95% to 99% of them detected once, and about 0.45% sits in the top ten. Sequencing was carried out using naive CD4+ T cells sorted from blood. Documented subset: CD45RA+ positively selected. These receptors all stem from a man aged 25 to 40 in good health.

This chain links TRBV7-9 with TRBJ2-7, with TRBD1 matching over 8 bases. The germline V gene has CDR1 SEHNR and CDR2 FQNEAQ (reference sequence). The CDR3 length is 15 residues. Trimming cost V 4 bases and J 0 bases; bases outside gene matches: 5. The CDR3 loop reads CASSSWTGSSYEQYF. The DNA for the CDR3 is TGTGCCAGCAGCTCCTGGACAGGGAGCTCCTACGAGCAGTACTTC.

V gene TRBV5-4 combines with J gene TRBJ1-4, with D tentatively TRBD1 (5 bases). The V end was cut by 0 bases, the J end by 8 bases, with 20 bases between. Germline V gene sequence: CDR1 SGHNT, CDR2 YYREEE (reference sequence). This CDR3 region has 17 residues. CDR3 nucleotides: TGTGCCAGCAGCTTGGCCACCCCCGGGACTGTCGGCGAAAAACTGTTTTTT. It translates to CASSLATPGTVGEKLFF. Filled out from reference TRBV5-4 and TRBJ1-4, the complete variable domain reads ETGVTQSPTHLIKTRGQQVTLRCSSQSGHNTVSWYQQALGQGPQFIFQYYREEENGRGNFPPRFSGLQFPNYSSELNVNALELDDSALYLCASSLATPGTVGEKLFFGSGTQLSVL.

CDR3 DNA sequence: TGTGCCAGCTCACCCGGGACAGGTTTCACCGGGGAGCTGTTTTTT. Protein: CASSPGTGFTGELFF. The chain uses TRBV18 and TRBJ2-2; 8 nucleotides line up with TRBD1. The CDR3 length is 15 residues. CDR1 is KGHSH, CDR2 LQKENI, per germline. With 3 bases clipped from V and 4 bases from J, the junction kept 4 bases outside the gene matches.

The rearrangement links TRBV6-5 to TRBJ1-5, with D possibly TRBD1 on 5 matching bases. Germline V gives CDR1 MNHEY, CDR2 SVGAGI. The CDR3 contains 14 residues. V lost 8 bases to trimming and J lost 2 bases, with 13 bases between them. CDR3 nucleotides: TGTGCCAGCGGACCGAGGGGCGGCAATCAGCCCCAGCATTTT. Translation gives CASGPRGGNQPQHF.

The rearrangement uses TRBV11-2 and TRBJ2-7; D not resolved. This CDR3 has 14 residues. V lost 1 base, J lost 2 bases, and 9 bases lay in between. Germline CDR1 SGHAT, CDR2 FQNNGV. Here the CDR3 DNA reads TGTGCCAGCAGCTTAGGTGTGGTCCCCTACGAGCAGTACTTC. Translation gives CASSLGVVPYEQYF.

CDR3 sequence (DNA): TGTGCCAGCAGCCCGGGACCTACCACCGGGGAGCTGTTTTTT. It specifies CASSPGPTTGELFF. This chain uses TRBV7-9 with TRBJ2-2; the D call may be TRBD1 or TRBD2 (5 bases each). The CDR3 runs to 14 residues. Germline CDR1 SEHNR, CDR2 FQNEAQ (reference sequence). The germline V and J ends were trimmed by 5 bases and 4 bases, with 11 bases remaining between them.

The gene calls are TRBV5-1 and TRBJ1-2; D remains ambiguous. Trimming cost V 0 bases and J 1 base, with 10 bases left between them. This CDR3 is built from 15 residues. Germline-derived CDR1 and CDR2 are SGHRS and YFSETQ. The DNA of the CDR3 is TGCGCCAGCAGCTTGGTTGGTGGCCTTAACTATGGCTACACCTTC. It yields the protein CASSLVGGLNYGYTF.

The CDR3 DNA reads as TGTGCCAGCAGTGGGGTAACCTACAATGAGCAGTTCTTC. This sequence encodes CASSGVTYNEQFF. The genes are TRBV5-6 and TRBJ2-1; no clear D. V lost 5 bases and J lost 2, with 8 bases in between. Germline lookup yields CDR1 SGHDT and CDR2 YYEEEE. The CDR3 spans 13 residues.

V is TRBV11-2 and J is TRBJ1-1, with D unresolved. The germline V gene has CDR1 SGHAT and CDR2 FQNNGV. The CDR3 covers 17 residues. V lost 4 bases, J lost 0 bases, and 18 bases lay in between. The CDR3 is CASSSLPGGGMNTEAFF. The CDR3 DNA reads as TGTGCCAGCAGCTCACTACCGGGCGGCGGTATGAACACTGAAGCTTTCTTT.